The 26 T cell receptor beta chains below all came from one sample that was sequenced in a study of cytomegalovirus exposure and HLA in healthy donors. Using immunoSEQ multiplex PCR, the repertoire was profiled, and TCRdb retains in-frame clones only, with some absent. The table shows 90,000 to 110,000 clones, with more than 70% occurring only once. The sequenced material came from PBMCs. The receptor set was obtained from a woman aged 18-29 years in good health and CMV-seronegative.

This clone was found many times. This CDR3 reads CASSQGGSRYQETQYF. In nucleotides, the CDR3 is TGTGCCAGCTCCCAGGGGGGCAGTAGGTACCAAGAGACCCAGTACTTC. The chain employs TRBV9 and TRBJ2-5; maybe TRBD1 (7 bases). The CDR3 runs 16 residues. Germline V gene sequence: CDR1 SGDLS, CDR2 YYNGEE. V lost 7 bases and J lost 0, with 19 bases in between. Full variable domain (rest looked up from reference TRBV9 and TRBJ2-5): DSGVTQTPKHLITATGQRVTLRCSPRSGDLSVYWYQQSLDQGLQFLIQYYNGEERAKGNILERFSAQQFPDLHSELNLSSLELGDSALYFCASSQGGSRYQETQYFGPGTRLLVL.

The chain combines TRBV29-1 with TRBJ2-3; 10 bases map to TRBD2. This CDR3 spans 18 amino acids. V trimming: 5 bases; J trimming: 2 bases; junction bases outside the gene matches: 16. Per germline, CDR1 SQVTM and CDR2 ANQGSEA. CDR3 bases: TGCAGCGTTACACCGGCTAGCGGGAGCTGGGGACCCACAGATACGCAGTATTTT. Encoded protein: CSVTPASGSWGPTDTQYF.

The V gene is TRBV30, the J gene TRBJ1-2, with unresolved D. This CDR3 has 15 residues. Germline values: CDR1 GTSNPN, CDR2 SVGIG (reference sequence). V was shortened by 1 base and J by 2 bases, with 14 bases between the two germline ends. In nucleotides, the CDR3 is TGTGCCTGGAGTGCCTGGCGGGATCGAAACTATGGCTACACCTTC. Protein product: CAWSAWRDRNYGYTF. Full variable domain (missing parts from reference TRBV30 and TRBJ1-2): SQTIHQWPATLVQPVGSPLSLECTVEGTSNPNLYWYRQAAGRGLQLLFYSVGIGQISSEVPQNLSASRPQDRQFILSSKKLLLSDSGFYLCAWSAWRDRNYGYTFGSGTRLTVV.

The chain carries TRBV19 and TRBJ2-1, with TRBD2 identical over 13 bases. Germline values: CDR1 LNHDA, CDR2 SQIVND (reference sequence). The CDR3 consists of 20 residues. V lost 5 bases, J lost 3 bases, and 16 bases stayed unmatched. The CDR3 DNA is TGTGCCAGTAGTCCCCGGACTAGCGGGAGTCTCGGCCGTTACTACAATGAGCAGTTCTTC. It is translated as CASSPRTSGSLGRYYNEQFF.

This sequence joins TRBV5-1 and TRBJ2-7; 7 bases map to TRBD2. Germline values: CDR1 SGHRS, CDR2 YFSETQ. J lost 5 bases, V lost 0 bases, and 5 bases had no gene match. The length of the CDR3 is 14 residues. The CDR3 loop is CASSLGPRGDEQYF. CDR3 nucleotides: TGCGCCAGCAGCTTGGGCCCCCGGGGGGACGAGCAGTACTTC.

A word on this clone: Mismatch with germline at one junction end may stem from a read error. This chain links TRBV7-9 with TRBJ2-7; TRBD1 matches 9 bases. Per the germline V gene, CDR1 is SEHNR and CDR2 is FQNEAQ (reference sequence). The CDR3 is 12 amino acids. CDR3 sequence: CASSPGQGPSVF. CDR3 DNA: TGTGCCAGCAGCCCTGGACAGGGGCCCTCGGTATTT.

This clone was observed a handful of times. The chain employs TRBV28 and TRBJ2-5; unclear D gene. The CDR3 totals 14 residues. Trimming removed 0 bases from V and 0 bases from J, with 5 bases in between. CDR1 is MDHEN, CDR2 SYDVKM, per germline. The chain's CDR3 is CASSLWADQETQYF. CDR3 coding DNA: TGTGCCAGCAGTTTATGGGCGGACCAAGAGACCCAGTACTTC.

Only one count was recorded for this clone. The chain recombines TRBV5-1 with TRBJ2-1; 8 bases align to TRBD2. There are 14 residues in the CDR3. CDR1 is SGHRS and CDR2 is YFSETQ in the germline V gene. J was trimmed by 8 bases and V by 4 bases; bases with no gene match: 8. CDR3 DNA sequence: TGCGCCAGCAGCCCAAAACTAGCGGTGGATGAGCAGTTCTTC. Translation: CASSPKLAVDEQFF.

J is TRBJ2-7 and V is TRBV6-6; weak D call: TRBD1 (5 bases). V lost 5 bases to trimming and J lost 2 bases, with 13 bases between them. This CDR3 spans 14 amino acids. From germline, CDR1 is MNHNY and CDR2 SVGAGI (reference sequence). Here the CDR3 reads CASSPSEGAYEQYF. CDR3 DNA sequence: TGTGCCAGCAGTCCGTCAGAAGGGGCCTACGAGCAGTACTTC.

The genes are TRBV19 and TRBJ2-2; D is ambiguous. The CDR3 is made up of 12 amino acids. Germline CDR1 LNHDA, CDR2 SQIVND (reference sequence). The V gene lost 7 bases and the J gene lost 7 bases, with 10 bases spanning the gap. In DNA form, the CDR3 reads TGTGCCAGTACCCCTATGAGCGGGGAGCTGTTTTTT. It specifies CASTPMSGELFF.

CDR3 loop: CASSRGQVQRRRNTEAFF. The CDR3 coding sequence is TGTGCCAGCAGCCGGGGACAGGTACAACGAAGAAGGAACACTGAAGCTTTCTTT. The V call is TRBV7-8, the J call TRBJ1-1; TRBD1 aligns across 8 bases. This CDR3 spans 18 amino acids. The V and J ends lost 5 bases and 1 base, in that order; junction bases with no gene match: 15. From germline, CDR1 is SGHVS and CDR2 FQNEAQ.

The chain combines TRBV10-3 with TRBJ1-1; 12 bases are shared with TRBD1. Trimming at V came to 4 bases and at J to 6 bases, leaving 6 bases not matched to a gene. The germline V gene has CDR1 ENHRY and CDR2 SYGVKD. There are 15 residues in the CDR3. CDR3 sequence: CAISAPGQGASEAFF. The CDR3, as DNA: TGTGCCATCAGTGCCCCGGGACAGGGGGCTTCTGAAGCTTTCTTT.

The rearrangement links TRBV7-7 to TRBJ2-1, with 10 nucleotides matching TRBD1. The CDR3 spans 19 residues. V was pared by 5 bases and J by 8 bases, with 21 bases of the junction left unmatched. Germline lookup yields CDR1 SSHAT and CDR2 FNYEAQ (reference sequence). The chain's CDR3 is CASSHGRDRGRVDTHEQFF. DNA for the CDR3: TGTGCCAGCAGCCACGGAAGGGACAGGGGACGCGTGGACACGCATGAGCAGTTCTTC.

The chain carries TRBV9 and TRBJ1-5; D remains unclear. From germline, CDR1 is SGDLS and CDR2 YYNGEE. The CDR3 has 13 residues. With 0 bases removed from V and 4 bases from J, the gap between germline ends came to 5 bases. The CDR3 DNA follows: TGTGCCAGCAGCGTAGACATAAATCAGCCCCAGCATTTT. Amino acids: CASSVDINQPQHF.

V and J are TRBV30 and TRBJ2-5; D possibly corresponds to TRBD2 (5 bases). This CDR3 is 15 amino acids long. V was cut by 1 base and J by 3 bases, with 15 bases left in between. From germline, CDR1 is GTSNPN and CDR2 SVGIG (reference sequence). CDR3 sequence (DNA): TGTGCCTGGAGTGCCGCCTTAAGCGGTAAAGAGACCCAGTACTTC. This codes for CAWSAALSGKETQYF.

This chain uses TRBV5-4 with TRBJ1-1; possible D gene TRBD1, 6 bases. This CDR3 spans 15 amino acids. The V end was cut by 4 bases, the J end by 4 bases, with 17 bases between. CDR1 is SGHNT, CDR2 YYREEE, per germline (reference sequence). The CDR3 reads CASSAAGAAGTEAFF. In nucleotides, the CDR3 is TGTGCCAGCAGCGCGGCGGGGGCCGCGGGCACTGAAGCTTTCTTT.

V gene TRBV5-1 combines with J gene TRBJ2-7, with TRBD2 matching 14 bases. This CDR3 has 20 residues. J was trimmed by 4 bases and V by 7 bases; bases with no gene match: 22. In germline, CDR1 is SGHRS, CDR2 YFSETQ. This CDR3 is CASSGREGTSGSRAGYEQYF. CDR3 nucleotides: TGCGCCAGCTCGGGCCGGGAGGGGACTAGCGGGAGTCGCGCCGGTTACGAGCAGTACTTC.

The V gene is TRBV19, the J gene TRBJ2-3; D may be TRBD2 (6 bases). The CDR3 loop spans 14 amino acids. V was clipped by 4 bases and J by 1 base, with 9 bases between them. CDR1 LNHDA and CDR2 SQIVND come from the germline V gene (reference sequence). In DNA, the CDR3 is TGTGCCAGTAGTAGCGGGATCGGCACAGATACGCAGTATTTT. Protein: CASSSGIGTDTQYF.

The chain uses TRBV6-5 and TRBJ1-1; D uncertain. The V and J ends lost 2 bases and 0 bases respectively, with 10 bases between them. This CDR3 is 15 amino acids long. Germline values: CDR1 MNHEY, CDR2 SVGAGI. CDR3 in amino acids: CASSYGQTMNTEAFF. The CDR3 DNA reads as TGTGCCAGCAGTTACGGGCAGACGATGAACACTGAAGCTTTCTTT.

The chain couples TRBV5-1 to TRBJ1-1; no firm D call. This CDR3 region has 12 residues. Trimming removed 6 bases at V and 2 bases at J, with 8 bases between. The V gene's germline CDR1 is SGHRS and CDR2 YFSETQ. This CDR3 reads CASTGANTEAFF. CDR3 DNA: TGCGCCAGCACCGGAGCCAACACTGAAGCTTTCTTT.

The V gene is TRBV2, the J gene TRBJ2-7, with 8 nucleotides matching TRBD2. The CDR3 sequence is 17 residues long. Looked up from germline, CDR1 is SNHLY and CDR2 is FYNNEI. The V and J ends lost 7 bases and 2 bases, in that order; junction bases with no gene match: 16. The CDR3 region has the DNA TGTGCCAGCAAAGGGGAGGGGCAGCGGGGGATTACCTACGAGCAGTACTTC. Protein: CASKGEGQRGITYEQYF.

This clone is a singleton in its sample. The CDR3 nucleotides read TGTGCCAGCAGCTTTACTGCGCGTAGACTTGTGCTAGCTGGAAACACCATATATTTT. This codes for CASSFTARRLVLAGNTIYF. The V and J genes are TRBV7-9 and TRBJ1-3; D is uncertain. V was trimmed by 3 bases and J by 2 bases, leaving 23 bases between them. CDR3 size: 19 residues. Germline CDR1 and CDR2: SEHNR and FQNEAQ (reference sequence).

V and J are TRBV30 and TRBJ1-5, with D uncertain. V gave up 2 bases and J gave up 7 bases, with 12 bases separating them. Germline values: CDR1 GTSNPN, CDR2 SVGIG (reference sequence). The CDR3 length is 13 residues. The CDR3 nucleotides read TGTGCCTGGAGTCCTTCAGCGAGCCAGCCCCAGCATTTT. This encodes CAWSPSASQPQHF. Combining the CDR3 with reference TRBV30 and TRBJ1-5 gives the whole variable domain SQTIHQWPATLVQPVGSPLSLECTVEGTSNPNLYWYRQAAGRGLQLLFYSVGIGQISSEVPQNLSASRPQDRQFILSSKKLLLSDSGFYLCAWSPSASQPQHFGDGTRLSIL.

The chain recombines TRBV28 with TRBJ2-7; 9 positions match TRBD1. The V gene end was trimmed by 2 bases and the J gene end by 5 bases; junction bases not matched to a gene: 7. Germline loops: CDR1 MDHEN, CDR2 SYDVKM. The length of the CDR3 is 15 residues. CDR3 sequence: CASSLQGQGTNEQYF. DNA of the CDR3: TGTGCCAGCAGTTTACAAGGACAGGGGACTAACGAGCAGTACTTC.

The rearrangement links TRBV6-1 to TRBJ2-7, with 7 bases aligning to TRBD1. Germline assignment: CDR1 MNHNS and CDR2 SASEGT. CDR3 size: 13 residues. Trimming at V came to 8 bases and at J to 0 bases, leaving 4 bases not matched to a gene. The chain's CDR3 is CASQTGISYEQYF. The CDR3 DNA reads TGTGCCAGCCAGACAGGGATCTCCTACGAGCAGTACTTC.

CDR3 DNA sequence: TGTGCCAGCAGGGGGGGCGAGGGACTAAGACGCACCGGGGAGCTGTTTTTT. Amino acids: CASRGGEGLRRTGELFF. V usage is TRBV28 and J usage is TRBJ2-2; D possibly corresponds to TRBD2 (7 bases). This CDR3 has 17 residues. CDR1 and CDR2 from the germline V gene are MDHEN and SYDVKM. The V gene lost 6 bases and the J gene lost 4 bases, with 21 bases spanning the gap.